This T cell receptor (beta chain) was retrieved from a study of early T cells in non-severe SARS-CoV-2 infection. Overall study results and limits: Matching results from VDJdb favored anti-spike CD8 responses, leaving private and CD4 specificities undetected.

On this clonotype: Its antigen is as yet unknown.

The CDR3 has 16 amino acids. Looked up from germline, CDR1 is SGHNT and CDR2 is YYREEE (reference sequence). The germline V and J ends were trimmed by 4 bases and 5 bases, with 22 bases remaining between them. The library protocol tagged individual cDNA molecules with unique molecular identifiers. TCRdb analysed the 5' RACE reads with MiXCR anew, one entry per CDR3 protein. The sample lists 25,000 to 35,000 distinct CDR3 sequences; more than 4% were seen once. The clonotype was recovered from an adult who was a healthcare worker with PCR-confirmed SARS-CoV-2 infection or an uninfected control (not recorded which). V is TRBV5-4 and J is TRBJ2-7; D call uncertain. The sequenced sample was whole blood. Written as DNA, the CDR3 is TGTGCCAGCAGCGGGCGCATTGTGGGGTCAGTTCACGAGCAGTACTTC. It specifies CASSGRIVGSVHEQYF.